This T cell receptor (beta chain) was observed in a study of blood T cell repertoires in COVID-19. Germline lookup yields CDR1 SGHTA and CDR2 FQGTGA. V lost 2 bases to trimming and J lost 5 bases, with 5 bases between them. The CDR3 spans 12 residues. The table came from immunoSEQ multiplex PCR; TCRdb's copy has only in-frame clones and leaves some out. The sample carries over 600,000 clones, more than 80% recorded once. The sequence derives from a woman under 30 with acute or convalescent COVID-19. The V and J genes are TRBV7-3 and TRBJ2-3; tentative D call: TRBD2 (5 bases). The sequencing sample was made of peripheral blood. The chain's CDR3 is CASSLEGDTQYF. The CDR3, as DNA: TGTGCCAGCAGCTTAGAGGGAGATACGCAGTATTTT.